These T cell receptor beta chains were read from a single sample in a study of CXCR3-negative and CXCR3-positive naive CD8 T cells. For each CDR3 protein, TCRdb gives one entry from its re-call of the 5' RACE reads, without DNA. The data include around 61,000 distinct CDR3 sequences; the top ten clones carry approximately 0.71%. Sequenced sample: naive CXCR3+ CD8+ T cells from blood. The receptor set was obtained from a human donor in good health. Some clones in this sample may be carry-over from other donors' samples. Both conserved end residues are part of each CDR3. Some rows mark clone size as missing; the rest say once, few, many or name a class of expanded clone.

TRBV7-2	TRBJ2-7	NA	CASSLGVGTYEQYF
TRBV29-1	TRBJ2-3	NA	CSVEVLAGGRTDTQYF
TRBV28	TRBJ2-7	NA	CASSFSHYEQYF
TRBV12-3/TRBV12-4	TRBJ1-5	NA	CASSLESNGNQPQHF
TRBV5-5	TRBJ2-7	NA	CASSPSGGYTYEQYF
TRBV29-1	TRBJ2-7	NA	CSVEEPGLFSYEQYF
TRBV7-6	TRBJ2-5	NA	CASSPVVAGGETQYF
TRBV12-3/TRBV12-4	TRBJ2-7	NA	CASSRSVDEQYF
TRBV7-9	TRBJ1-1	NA	CASSFPPNTEAFF
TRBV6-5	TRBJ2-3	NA	CASTPSGSTDTQYF
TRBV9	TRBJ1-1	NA	CASRTGQGTNTEAFF
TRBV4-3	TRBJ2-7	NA	CASSQGGGDSSYEQYF
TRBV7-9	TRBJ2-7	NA	CASSLYGRDYEQYF
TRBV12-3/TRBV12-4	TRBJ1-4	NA	CASSWDGATNEKLFF
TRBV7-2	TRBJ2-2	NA	CASSLTSGSNTGELFF
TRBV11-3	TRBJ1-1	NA	CASSLVPGKMNTEAFF
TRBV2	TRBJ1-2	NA	CASSPGDAYGYTF
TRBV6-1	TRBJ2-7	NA	CASSYTGGHIYEQYF
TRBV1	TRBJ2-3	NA	CTSSQDPSGTSTDTQYF
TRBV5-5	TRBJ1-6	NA	CASSTEGSSPLHF
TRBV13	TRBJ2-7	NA	CASSPPSGLSYEQYF
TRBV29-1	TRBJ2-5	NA	CSVVLVGTVKETQYF
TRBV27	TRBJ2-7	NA	CASSSLFGQNSYEQYF
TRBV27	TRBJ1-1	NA	CASSSGTAQYFNTEAFF
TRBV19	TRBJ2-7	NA	CASSIMAGRINEQYF
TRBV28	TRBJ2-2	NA	CASSTLLGRLAMLAGELFF
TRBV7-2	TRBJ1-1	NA	CASSRDFEAFF
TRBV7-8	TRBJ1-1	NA	CASSTSRPPNTEAFF
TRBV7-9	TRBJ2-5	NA	CASSLEGQGLETQYF
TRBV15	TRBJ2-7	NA	CATSRERQGRYEQYF
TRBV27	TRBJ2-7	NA	CASGEVGSYEQYF
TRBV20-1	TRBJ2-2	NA	CSARPYFDLTGELFF
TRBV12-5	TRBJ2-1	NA	CASGFLGGVPNEQFF
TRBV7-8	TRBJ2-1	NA	CASSLDKSSYNEQFF
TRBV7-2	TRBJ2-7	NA	CASRTTPSGGNPYEQYF
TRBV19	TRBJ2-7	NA	CASSIAAVSSYEQYF
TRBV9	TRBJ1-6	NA	CASSEGQALYNSPLHF
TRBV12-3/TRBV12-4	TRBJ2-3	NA	CASTPFEGRTDTQYF
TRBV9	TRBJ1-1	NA	CASSEQSGQGVTEAFF
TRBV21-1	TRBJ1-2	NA	CASSKIRAKYGYTF
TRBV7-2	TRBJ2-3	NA	CASRLGLTSTDTQYF
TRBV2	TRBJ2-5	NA	CASDGDLLQETQYF
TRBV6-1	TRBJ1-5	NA	CASSESPGHSNQPQHF
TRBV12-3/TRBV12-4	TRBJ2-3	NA	CASSPDATGGIDTQYF
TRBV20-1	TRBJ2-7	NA	CSARGLAGRSSYEQYF
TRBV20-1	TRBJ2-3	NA	CSARFVDSHTQYF
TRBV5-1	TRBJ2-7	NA	CASSVLAGGSYEQYF
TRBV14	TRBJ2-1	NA	CASSQDPLIGLGGEFF
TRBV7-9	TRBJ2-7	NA	CASSQTTPSYEQYF
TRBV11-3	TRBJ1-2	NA	CASSLDMGDYGYTF
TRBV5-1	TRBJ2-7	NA	CASSFSGPAYEQYF
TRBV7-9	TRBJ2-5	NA	CASSWDPRRGGETQYF
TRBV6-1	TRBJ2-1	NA	CASSEALDIWDEQFF
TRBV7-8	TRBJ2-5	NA	CASSPDDLVQETQYF
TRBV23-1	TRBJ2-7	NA	CASSQSLGTATYEQYF
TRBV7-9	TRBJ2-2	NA	CASRSEQGVVGELFF
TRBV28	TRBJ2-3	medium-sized	CASRGLAGSTDTQYF
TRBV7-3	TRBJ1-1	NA	CASSLKQGTEAFF
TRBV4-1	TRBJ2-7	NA	CASSPRRESYEQYF
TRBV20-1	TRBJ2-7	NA	CSAEGGVTYEQYF